This T cell receptor beta chain came from a study of T cells in Graves' hyperthyroidism and ophthalmopathy. Study overall: Peripheral blood sampling occurred at initial diagnosis, before any treatment.

If no ophthalmopathy progression occurred within 18 months, Graves' hyperthyroidism was stable. General study findings and limits: Ophthalmopathy, which appeared later, was predicted by the model a median 6.5 months before onset.

V gave up 2 bases and J gave up 9 bases, with 21 bases separating them. Germline-derived CDR1 and CDR2 are SGHDT and YYEEEE. CDR3 length: 16 residues. This clonotype was found a few times. No antigen is known for it. Amplified TCR beta CDR3 regions came from RNA transcripts. Primed by the HTBI set, a first-round RT-PCR was run on the TCR CDR3. TCRdb used MiXCR to reprocess the multiplex PCR reads, holding one entry per CDR3 protein. The table shows hundreds of thousands of distinct CDR3 sequences, with approximately 15% occurring only once. The TCR comes from a woman younger than 45 with Graves' hyperthyroidism. The V and J genes are TRBV5-6 and TRBJ2-1; D possibly corresponds to TRBD1 (6 bases). The sequencing sample was made of blood. The CDR3 sequence: CASSFPGPTRGGEQFF. CDR3 nucleotides: TGTGCCAGCAGCTTCCCCGGGCCGACGAGAGGGGGTGAGCAGTTCTTC.